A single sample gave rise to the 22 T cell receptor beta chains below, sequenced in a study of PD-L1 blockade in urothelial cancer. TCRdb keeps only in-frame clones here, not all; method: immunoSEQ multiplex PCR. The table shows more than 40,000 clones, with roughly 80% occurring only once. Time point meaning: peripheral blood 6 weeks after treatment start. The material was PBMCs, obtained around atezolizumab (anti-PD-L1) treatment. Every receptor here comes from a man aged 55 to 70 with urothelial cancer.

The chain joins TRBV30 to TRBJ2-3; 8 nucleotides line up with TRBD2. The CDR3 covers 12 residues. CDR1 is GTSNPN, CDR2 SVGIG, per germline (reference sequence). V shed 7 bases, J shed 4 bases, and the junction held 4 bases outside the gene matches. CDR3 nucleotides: TGTGCCTTGACTAGCGTGGCAGATACGCAGTATTTT. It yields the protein CALTSVADTQYF.

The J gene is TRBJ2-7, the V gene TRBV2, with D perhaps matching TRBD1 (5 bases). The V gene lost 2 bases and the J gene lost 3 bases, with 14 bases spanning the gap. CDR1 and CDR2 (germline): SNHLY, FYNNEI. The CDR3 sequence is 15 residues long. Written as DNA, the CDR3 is TGTGCCAGCAGTGAACGTGCCGACAGCCGCTACGAGCAGTACTTC. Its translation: CASSERADSRYEQYF.

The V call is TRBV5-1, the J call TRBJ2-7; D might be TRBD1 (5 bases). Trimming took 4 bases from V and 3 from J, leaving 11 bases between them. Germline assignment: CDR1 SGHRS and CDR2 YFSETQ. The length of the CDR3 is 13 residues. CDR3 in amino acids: CASSTTANYEQYF. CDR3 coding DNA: TGCGCCAGCAGCACGACAGCAAACTACGAGCAGTACTTC.

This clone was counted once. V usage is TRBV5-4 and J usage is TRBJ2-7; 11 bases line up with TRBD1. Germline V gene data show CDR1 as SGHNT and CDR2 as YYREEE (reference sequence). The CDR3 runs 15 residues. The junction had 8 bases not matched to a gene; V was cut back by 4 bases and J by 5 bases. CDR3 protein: CASSLTGQGAHEQYF. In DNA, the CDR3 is TGTGCCAGCAGCCTAACCGGACAGGGGGCCCACGAGCAGTACTTC.

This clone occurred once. The CDR3 DNA reads TGTGCCAGCAGCTTAGTCTCCGACGGGAATTCACCCCTCCACTTT. This translates into CASSLVSDGNSPLHF. V and J are TRBV7-8 and TRBJ1-6; no clear D. The ends were cut back, 1 base at V and 7 bases at J, with 11 bases in the middle. Germline values: CDR1 SGHVS, CDR2 FQNEAQ. The CDR3 has 15 amino acids.

Here the CDR3 DNA reads TGTGCCAGCAGTGCCCGGACAGGGGCTCCCTACGAGCAGTACTTC. Translation: CASSARTGAPYEQYF. The chain employs TRBV6-1 and TRBJ2-7; 9 bases map to TRBD1. Germline-derived CDR1 and CDR2 are MNHNS and SASEGT. Trimming took 4 bases from V and 2 from J; bases not matched to a gene: 6. This CDR3 region has 15 residues.

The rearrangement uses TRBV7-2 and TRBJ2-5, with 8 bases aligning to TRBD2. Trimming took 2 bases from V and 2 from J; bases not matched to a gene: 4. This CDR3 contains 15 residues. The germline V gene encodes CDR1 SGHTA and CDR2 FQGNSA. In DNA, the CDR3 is TGTGCCAGCAGCTTAACGTCGGGGGGGCAAGAGACCCAGTACTTC. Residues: CASSLTSGGQETQYF.

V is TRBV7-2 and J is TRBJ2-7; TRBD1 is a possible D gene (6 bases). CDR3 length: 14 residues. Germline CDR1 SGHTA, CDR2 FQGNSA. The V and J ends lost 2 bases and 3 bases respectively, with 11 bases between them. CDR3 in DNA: TGTGCCAGCAGCTTACGACAGGTAAACTACGAGCAGTACTTC. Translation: CASSLRQVNYEQYF.

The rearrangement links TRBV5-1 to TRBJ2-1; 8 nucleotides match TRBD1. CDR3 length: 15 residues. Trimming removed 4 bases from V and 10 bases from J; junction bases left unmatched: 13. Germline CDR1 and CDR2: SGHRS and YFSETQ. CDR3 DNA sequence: TGCGCCAGCAGCCCCGTTAGGACAGGGCAGGAGGAGCAGTTCTTC. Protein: CASSPVRTGQEEQFF.

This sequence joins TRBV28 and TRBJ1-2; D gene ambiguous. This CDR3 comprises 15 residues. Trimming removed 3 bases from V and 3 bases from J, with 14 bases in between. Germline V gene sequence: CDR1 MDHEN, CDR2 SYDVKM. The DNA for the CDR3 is TGTGCCAGCAGTTTCGGTGGAAGCGGCTACTATGGCTACACCTTC. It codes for CASSFGGSGYYGYTF.

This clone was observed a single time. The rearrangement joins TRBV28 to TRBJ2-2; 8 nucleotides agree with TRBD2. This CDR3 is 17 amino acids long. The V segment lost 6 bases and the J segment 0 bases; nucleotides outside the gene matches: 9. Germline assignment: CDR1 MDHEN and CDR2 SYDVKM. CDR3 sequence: CASRDGGRGANTGELFF. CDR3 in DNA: TGTGCCAGCAGGGACGGTGGGCGGGGGGCGAACACCGGGGAGCTGTTTTTT.

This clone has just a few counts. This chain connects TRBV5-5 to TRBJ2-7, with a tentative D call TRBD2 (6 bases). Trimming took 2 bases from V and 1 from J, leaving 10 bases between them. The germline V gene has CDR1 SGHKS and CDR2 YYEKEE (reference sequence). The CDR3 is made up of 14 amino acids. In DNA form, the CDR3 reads TGTGCCAGCAGCTTTCCGGGGGTTTCCTACGAGCAGTACTTC. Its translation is CASSFPGVSYEQYF. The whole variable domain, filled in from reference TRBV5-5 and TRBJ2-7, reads DAGVTQSPTHLIKTRGQQVTLRCSPISGHKSVSWYQQVLGQGPQFIFQYYEKEERGRGNFPDRFSARQFPNYSSELNVNALLLGDSALYLCASSFPGVSYEQYFGPGTRLTVT.

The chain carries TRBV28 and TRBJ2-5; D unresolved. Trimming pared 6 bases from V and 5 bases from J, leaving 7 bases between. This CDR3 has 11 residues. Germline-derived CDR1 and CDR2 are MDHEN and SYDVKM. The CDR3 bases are TGTGCCAGCAGCGAGGTGGAGACCCAGTACTTC. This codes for CASSEVETQYF.

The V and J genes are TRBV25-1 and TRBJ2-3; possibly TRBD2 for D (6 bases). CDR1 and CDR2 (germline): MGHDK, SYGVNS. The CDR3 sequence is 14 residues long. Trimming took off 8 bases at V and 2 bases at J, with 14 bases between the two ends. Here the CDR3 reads CASGRSGSTDTQYF. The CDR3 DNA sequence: TGTGCCAGCGGGAGGAGCGGATCCACAGATACGCAGTATTTT.

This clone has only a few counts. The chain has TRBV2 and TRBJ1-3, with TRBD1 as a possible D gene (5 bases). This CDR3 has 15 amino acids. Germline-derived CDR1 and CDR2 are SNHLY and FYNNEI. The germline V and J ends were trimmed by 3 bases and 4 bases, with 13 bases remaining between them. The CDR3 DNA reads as TGTGCCAGCAGTGACTCAGGGTGGCGCGGAAACACCATATATTTT. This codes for CASSDSGWRGNTIYF.

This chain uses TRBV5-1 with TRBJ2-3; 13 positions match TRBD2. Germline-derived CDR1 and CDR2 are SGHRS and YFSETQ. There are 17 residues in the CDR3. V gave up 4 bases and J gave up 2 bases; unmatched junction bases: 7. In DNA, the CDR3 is TGCGCCAGCAGCCCTGGGACTAGCGGGGATTTCACAGATACGCAGTATTTT. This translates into CASSPGTSGDFTDTQYF.

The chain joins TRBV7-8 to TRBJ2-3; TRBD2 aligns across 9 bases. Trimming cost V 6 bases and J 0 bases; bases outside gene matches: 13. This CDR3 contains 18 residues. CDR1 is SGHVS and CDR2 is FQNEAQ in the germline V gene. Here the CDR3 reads CASRRERGAHPSTDTQYF. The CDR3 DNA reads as TGTGCCAGCAGGCGTGAGCGGGGGGCCCATCCTAGCACAGATACGCAGTATTTT.

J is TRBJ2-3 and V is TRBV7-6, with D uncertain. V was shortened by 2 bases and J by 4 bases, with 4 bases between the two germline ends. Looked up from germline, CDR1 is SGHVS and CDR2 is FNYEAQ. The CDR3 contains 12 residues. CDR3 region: CASSLRADTQYF. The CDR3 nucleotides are TGTGCCAGCAGCTTACGTGCAGATACGCAGTATTTT. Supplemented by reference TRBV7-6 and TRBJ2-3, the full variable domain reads GAGVSQSPRYKVTKRGQDVALRCDPISGHVSLYWYRQALGQGPEFLTYFNYEAQQDKSGLPNDRFSAERPEGSISTLTIQRTEQRDSAMYRCASSLRADTQYFGPGTRLTVL.

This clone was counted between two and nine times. CDR3 nucleotides: TGCGCCAGCAGTGAGTCCGGGTCCGGTGAAAAACTGTTTTTT. Amino acids: CASSESGSGEKLFF. This rearrangement joins TRBV10-1 to TRBJ1-4; D remains ambiguous. V lost 0 bases and J 7 bases, leaving 9 bases between the germline ends. Germline assignment: CDR1 WNHNN and CDR2 SYGVQD (reference sequence). The CDR3 consists of 14 residues.

Here the CDR3 DNA reads TGTGCCGGGAGGTGGACAGGGGAAAACACTGAAGCTTTCTTT. Translating gives CAGRWTGENTEAFF. J is TRBJ1-1 and V is TRBV13; TRBD1 aligns across 9 bases. From germline, CDR1 is PRHDT and CDR2 FYEKMQ (reference sequence). V dropped 11 bases and J dropped 2; count of bases not matched to a gene: 9. This CDR3 is built from 14 residues.

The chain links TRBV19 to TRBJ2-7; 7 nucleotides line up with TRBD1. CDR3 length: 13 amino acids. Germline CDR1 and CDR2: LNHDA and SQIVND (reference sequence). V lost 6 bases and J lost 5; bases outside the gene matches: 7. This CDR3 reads CASSSDRDDEQYF. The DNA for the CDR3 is TGTGCCAGTAGCTCCGACAGGGATGACGAGCAGTACTTC.

The CDR3 sequence: CASSFSGTSPDTQYF. DNA for the CDR3: TGTGCCAGCAGTTTCTCCGGGACTAGCCCAGATACGCAGTATTTT. The chain employs TRBV27 and TRBJ2-3; 9 bases are shared with TRBD2. Per germline, CDR1 MNHEY and CDR2 SMNVEV (reference sequence). V trimming: 3 bases; J trimming: 4 bases; junction bases outside the gene matches: 5. CDR3 length equals 15 residues.